Below, 5 T cell receptor beta chains from the same sample are listed, as sequenced in a study of cytotoxic CD8 clonotypes in ibrutinib-treated CLL. The method was immunoSEQ multiplex PCR; TCRdb's version includes in-frame clones alone and lacks a portion of them. The repertoire holds fewer than 80,000 clones, around three fifths seen once, with about 14% in the top ten. The source was PBMCs, collected after 12 months of ibrutinib treatment. The source is a human donor with chronic lymphocytic leukemia.

This clone turned up a few times. The chain employs TRBV9 and TRBJ1-3; no definite D call. The germline gives CDR1 SGDLS, CDR2 YYNGEE. Between the trimmed V and J ends, which lost 4 bases and 4 bases, there was a span of 12 bases. There are 14 residues in the CDR3. The CDR3 sequence is CASSIGEAGNTIYF. Written as DNA, the CDR3 is TGTGCCAGCAGCATAGGAGAGGCCGGAAACACCATATATTTT.

The gene calls are TRBV25-1 and TRBJ2-4; the D is unclear. CDR1 is MGHDK, CDR2 SYGVNS, per germline. This CDR3 has 13 amino acids. The V and J ends lost 1 base and 15 bases respectively, with 16 bases between them. The CDR3 protein is CASSELRSPSMYF. Written as DNA, the CDR3 is TGTGCCAGCAGTGAATTAAGAAGCCCCTCGATGTACTTC.

As for this clone: The sample has other DNA sequences that encode this CDR3 too. The V and J genes are TRBV5-6 and TRBJ1-1, with 7 bases aligning to TRBD1. Germline CDR1 is SGHDT and CDR2 is YYEEEE. Losses at the gene ends were 8 bases for V and 0 bases for J; bases not matched to a gene: 7. The CDR3 sequence is 14 residues long. The chain's CDR3 is CASSRQGMNTEAFF. The CDR3 DNA follows: TGTGCCAGTTCACGACAGGGAATGAACACTGAAGCTTTCTTT.

This clone was counted ten times or more. The J gene is TRBJ1-6, the V gene TRBV4-2; D perhaps matches TRBD1 (5 bases). The CDR3 is 15 residues long. CDR1 and CDR2 from the germline V gene are LGHNA and YNFKEQ. V lost 0 bases to trimming and J lost 9 bases, with 12 bases between them. The CDR3 protein is CASSQDVAGISPLHF. Here the CDR3 DNA reads TGTGCCAGCAGCCAAGATGTCGCAGGGATTTCACCCCTCCACTTT.

The chain employs TRBV18 and TRBJ2-7, with D possibly being TRBD2 (6 bases). Germline-derived CDR1 and CDR2 are KGHSH and LQKENI. Trimming removed 3 bases from V and 4 bases from J, with 10 bases in between. This CDR3 is built from 13 residues. The CDR3 nucleotides read TGTGCCAGCTCACCGACCGGGGGATACGAGCAGTACGTC. Amino acids: CASSPTGGYEQYV.